This T cell receptor (beta chain) was captured in a study of T cell responses to AZD1222 COVID-19 vaccine. The V gene's germline CDR1 is SQVTM and CDR2 ANQGSEA. The CDR3 extends over 15 amino acids. The V segment lost 6 bases and the J segment 1 base; nucleotides outside the gene matches: 6. This table comes from immunoSEQ multiplex PCR, and its TCRdb copy is limited to in-frame clones, with some not included. The sample lists some 130,000 clones; around 90% were seen once. The clonotype was recovered from an adult in good health. The source material was peripheral blood, sampled on day 0 of AZD1222 vaccination. This sequence joins TRBV29-1 and TRBJ2-3; 11 bases match TRBD2. This CDR3 is CSVVLLAGGTDTQYF. The DNA of the CDR3 is TGCAGCGTGGTTCTACTAGCGGGGGGCACAGATACGCAGTATTTT.